The clone carrying this T cell receptor beta chain was picked up one time. Its specificity is not known. Trimming removed 0 bases at V and 5 bases at J, with 13 bases between. Germline-derived CDR1 and CDR2 are MNHNY and SVGAGI (reference sequence). The CDR3 extends over 15 amino acids. This specimen comes from a study of identifying expanded T cells in peripheral blood. This table comes from immunoSEQ multiplex PCR, and its TCRdb copy is limited to in-frame clones, with some not included. The table lists tens of thousands of clones, about 91% of them singletons. Whole-study findings and limits: Across healthy donors, higher total template counts meant significantly greater roughly 2-week count variance.

The receptor was isolated from a person aged 18 to 70 in good health. Input material: blood. The chain joins TRBV6-6 to TRBJ1-2; D perhaps matches TRBD1 (6 bases). DNA of the CDR3: TGTGCCAGCAGTTACTCGCTGGACAGCCCATATGGCTACACCTTC. Translating it yields CASSYSLDSPYGYTF.